The 18 T cell receptor beta chains below were found in one sample sequenced in a study of T cell repertoires in cytomegalovirus infection. TCRdb reprocessed the reads with MiXCR, giving one entry per CDR3 protein. This sample carries about 55,000 distinct CDR3 sequences, 20% to 25% of them seen once, and the ten largest clones take more than 55%. Their antigens are not known. This specimen consisted of CD8+ T cells from cultured PBMCs, obtained from culture after CMV antigen stimulation. All receptors come from a human donor in good health (CMV status not recorded). Some clones in this sample may be carry-over from other donors' samples.

The rearrangement uses TRBV6-2 or TRBV6-3 and TRBJ2-1; the D call may be TRBD1 or TRBD2 (6 bases each). The CDR3 covers 13 residues. V was trimmed by 4 bases and J by 9 bases, leaving 13 bases between them. The germline V gene encodes CDR1 MNHEY and CDR2 SVGEGT. CDR3 in amino acids: CASSLGGRGEQFF. The CDR3, as DNA: TGTGCCAGCAGTTTGGGGGGCCGAGGTGAGCAGTTCTTC.

The chain links TRBV7-9 to TRBJ1-6; TRBD1 agrees at 10 bases. V shed 5 bases, J shed 12 bases, and the junction held 7 bases outside the gene matches. This CDR3 is built from 14 residues. From germline, CDR1 is SEHNR and CDR2 FQNEAQ (reference sequence). CDR3 nucleotide sequence: TGTGCCAGCAGCGCGGGACAGGGGCGCAAACCCCTCCACTTT. It encodes CASSAGQGRKPLHF.

The chain links TRBV25-1 to TRBJ1-2; possible D gene TRBD1, 6 bases. Trimming cost V 0 bases and J 7 bases, with 9 bases left between them. Germline V gene data show CDR1 as MGHDK and CDR2 as SYGVNS. This CDR3 spans 13 amino acids. Written as DNA, the CDR3 is TGTGCCAGCAGTGAATACGACAGGAGTGGCTACACCTTC. It specifies CASSEYDRSGYTF.

This clonotype showed up just a few times. The V and J genes are TRBV11-2 and TRBJ1-1; D gene ambiguous. CDR1 is SGHAT and CDR2 is FQNNGV in the germline V gene. Trimming stripped 1 base from V and 5 bases from J, with 8 bases between. The CDR3 has 13 residues. Written as DNA, the CDR3 is TGTGCCAGCAGCTTAGGGGTCGGGACTGAAGCTTTCTTT. Protein sequence: CASSLGVGTEAFF.

This sequence joins TRBV6-5 and TRBJ2-2, with D possibly matching TRBD2 (5 bases). The CDR3 covers 15 residues. Germline V gene sequence: CDR1 MNHEY, CDR2 SVGAGI. Trimming removed 0 bases at V and 5 bases at J, with 10 bases between. The CDR3 bases are TGTGCCAGCAGTTACTCGAGAACGGGGACCGGGGAGCTGTTTTTT. This sequence encodes CASSYSRTGTGELFF.

The rearrangement uses TRBV12-5 and TRBJ1-1; D gene uncertain. V dropped 2 bases and J dropped 0 bases, with 1 base sitting between them. The CDR3 consists of 12 residues. Germline CDR1 and CDR2: LGHNT and FRNRAP. CDR3: CASGLLNTEAFF. In nucleotides, the CDR3 is TGTGCTAGTGGTTTGTTGAACACTGAAGCTTTCTTT.

V and J are TRBV28 and TRBJ1-4, with unresolved D. Per the germline V gene, CDR1 is MDHEN and CDR2 is SYDVKM. V was pared by 1 base and J by 0 bases, with 3 bases between. CDR3 length equals 14 residues. The DNA for the CDR3 is TGTGCCAGCAGTTTATCTACAACTAATGAAAAACTGTTTTTT. This encodes CASSLSTTNEKLFF.

The chain employs TRBV7-2 and TRBJ2-7; 7 nucleotides line up with TRBD1. J lost 0 bases, V lost 1 base, and 3 bases had no gene match. This CDR3 spans 15 amino acids. CDR1 is SGHTA, CDR2 FQGNSA, per germline. The DNA of the CDR3 is TGTGCCAGCAGCTTAGGGGACAGAGGCTCCTACGAGCAGTACTTC. Translating it yields CASSLGDRGSYEQYF.

This clonotype has a count of ten or more. The chain is built from TRBV7-9 and TRBJ1-6; maybe TRBD1 (5 bases). Germline assignment: CDR1 SEHNR and CDR2 FQNEAQ (reference sequence). The CDR3 extends over 14 amino acids. Between the trimmed V and J ends, which lost 5 bases and 14 bases, there was a span of 19 bases. The CDR3, as DNA: TGTGCCAGCAGCGAGGGCGGGAGGCTGGGGGCCCTCCACTTT. Amino acids: CASSEGGRLGALHF.

This clonotype was counted between two and nine times. The chain recombines TRBV7-2 with TRBJ2-7; D is unresolved. Per germline, CDR1 SGHTA and CDR2 FQGNSA. The V end lost 2 bases, the J end lost 5 bases, and 10 bases lay between the germline ends. The CDR3 sequence is 13 residues long. CDR3 sequence reads: CASSLRATHEQYF. The CDR3 DNA follows: TGTGCCAGCAGCTTAAGGGCCACTCACGAGCAGTACTTC.

This clonotype was counted only a few times. The chain uses TRBV6-2 or TRBV6-3 and TRBJ2-1; the match to TRBD1 covers 7 bases. CDR1 MNHEY and CDR2 SVGEGT come from the germline V gene. V was pared by 6 bases and J by 8 bases, with 7 bases of the junction left unmatched. This CDR3 comprises 13 residues. CDR3 nucleotides: TGTGCCAGCAGCGGCGTAGGGGGCGATGAGCAGTTCTTC. This sequence encodes CASSGVGGDEQFF.

The chain is built from TRBV7-3 and TRBJ2-1; 10 bases are a match to TRBD2. Germline V CDR1 and CDR2: SGHTA, FQGTGA. The CDR3 sequence is 20 residues long. V shed 2 bases and J 0 bases; nucleotides not matched to a gene: 13. The CDR3 sequence: CASSLSGTSVGGSSYNEQFF. The CDR3 DNA follows: TGTGCCAGCAGCTTATCCGGGACTAGCGTCGGGGGAAGCTCCTACAATGAGCAGTTCTTC.

CDR3 in amino acids: CASSYRGAYGNQPQHF. The DNA of the CDR3 is TGTGCCAGCAGTTACAGGGGGGCGTACGGCAATCAGCCCCAGCATTTT. The chain joins TRBV6-2 or TRBV6-3 to TRBJ1-5; a possible D gene is TRBD1 (6 bases). V was clipped by 2 bases and J by 2 bases, with 13 bases between them. The CDR3 length is 16 residues. Germline CDR1 and CDR2: MNHEY and SVGEGT.

This clonotype occurred a few times. The chain carries TRBV12-3 or TRBV12-4 and TRBJ2-1; TRBD1 might be the D (6 bases). The CDR3 is 15 amino acids. The V end lost 5 bases, the J end lost 5 bases, and 16 bases lay between the germline ends. CDR3 sequence: CASSRQANYNNEQFF. The CDR3 coding sequence is TGTGCCAGCAGTCGACAGGCGAACTATAACAATGAGCAGTTCTTC.

This clonotype has a handful of counts. The chain carries TRBV7-9 and TRBJ2-5; D is unclear. The CDR3 is 13 residues long. Germline V gene data show CDR1 as SEHNR and CDR2 as FQNEAQ (reference sequence). Trimming cost V 3 bases and J 2 bases, with 7 bases left between them. The CDR3 region is CASSFYTQETQYF. The CDR3, as DNA: TGTGCCAGCAGCTTTTACACGCAAGAGACCCAGTACTTC. Combining the CDR3 with reference TRBV7-9 and TRBJ2-5 gives the whole variable domain DTGVSQNPRHKITKRGQNVTFRCDPISEHNRLYWYRQTLGQGPEFLTYFQNEAQLEKSRLLSDRFSAERPKGSFSTLEIQRTEQGDSAMYLCASSFYTQETQYFGPGTRLLVL.

This clonotype was detected ten times or more. The V gene is TRBV19, the J gene TRBJ1-5; D remains ambiguous. CDR1 and CDR2 (germline): LNHDA, SQIVND (reference sequence). The CDR3 has 16 residues. Trimming pared 6 bases from V and 2 bases from J, leaving 17 bases between. The CDR3 spells CASSLPGVAGNQPQHF. CDR3 nucleotide sequence: TGTGCCAGTAGCCTTCCCGGAGTAGCCGGCAATCAGCCCCAGCATTTT. The whole variable domain, filled in from reference TRBV19 and TRBJ1-5, reads DGGITQSPKYLFRKEGQNVTLSCEQNLNHDAMYWYRQDPGQGLRLIYYSQIVNDFQKGDIAEGYSVSREKKESFPLTVTSAQKNPTAFYLCASSLPGVAGNQPQHFGDGTRLSIL.

Only a few counts were recorded for this clonotype. V is TRBV15 and J is TRBJ2-5; D possibly corresponds to TRBD2 (5 bases). CDR1 is LNHNV and CDR2 is YYDKDF in the germline V gene (reference sequence). The CDR3 contains 16 residues. Deletions cut 0 bases from V and 1 base from J, with 12 bases between. DNA of the CDR3: TGTGCCACCAGCAGAGAGGGTAGCGCGCTCCAAGAGACCCAGTACTTC. Protein: CATSREGSALQETQYF. Combining the CDR3 with reference TRBV15 and TRBJ2-5 gives the whole variable domain DAMVIQNPRYQVTQFGKPVTLSCSQTLNHNVMYWYQQKSSQAPKLLFHYYDKDFNNEADTPDNFQSRRPNTSFCFLDIRSPGLGDTAMYLCATSREGSALQETQYFGPGTRLLVL.

V usage is TRBV9 and J usage is TRBJ1-3; D gene unclear. The CDR3 consists of 13 residues. Trimming cost V 6 bases and J 0 bases, with 7 bases left between them. In germline, CDR1 is SGDLS, CDR2 YYNGEE. In DNA, the CDR3 is TGTGCCAGCAAGGCGGACTCTGGAAACACCATATATTTT. It translates to CASKADSGNTIYF.